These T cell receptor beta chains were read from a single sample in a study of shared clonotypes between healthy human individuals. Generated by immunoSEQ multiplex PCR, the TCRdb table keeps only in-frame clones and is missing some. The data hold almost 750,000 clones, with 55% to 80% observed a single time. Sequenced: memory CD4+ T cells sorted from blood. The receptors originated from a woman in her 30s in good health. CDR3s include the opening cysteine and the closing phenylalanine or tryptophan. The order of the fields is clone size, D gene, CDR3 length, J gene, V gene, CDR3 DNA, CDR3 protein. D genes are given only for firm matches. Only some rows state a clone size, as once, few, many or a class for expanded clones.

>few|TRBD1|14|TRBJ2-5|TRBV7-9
TGTGCCAGCAGCCGGGACAGGGGGCGAGAGACCCAGTACTTC
CASSRDRGRETQYF
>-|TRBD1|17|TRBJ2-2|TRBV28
TGTGCCAGCAGTCATCCGACAGGGTTGAGTGACACCGGGGAGCTGTTTTTT
CASSHPTGLSDTGELFF
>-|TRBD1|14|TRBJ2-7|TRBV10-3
TGTGCCATCAGTGAGTCTTCAGGGGGCAACGAGCAGTACTTC
CAISESSGGNEQYF
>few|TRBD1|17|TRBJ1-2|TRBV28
TGTGCCAGCAGTACCTCCGACCTGAGCAGGGGGCGGCCAGACTACACCTTC
CASSTSDLSRGRPDYTF
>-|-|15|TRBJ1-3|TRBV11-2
TGTGCCAGCATCACTCCGGGGTCTTCAGGAAACACCATATATTTT
CASITPGSSGNTIYF
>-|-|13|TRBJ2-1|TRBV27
TGTGCCAGCAGTCCCAGGCTGGCCAATGAGCAGTTCTTC
CASSPRLANEQFF
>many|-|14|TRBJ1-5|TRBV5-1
TGCGCCAGCAGCTTGGATGTCGGGTATCAGCCCCAGCATTTT
CASSLDVGYQPQHF
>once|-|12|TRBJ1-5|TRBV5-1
TGCGCCAGCAGCGCCCCCCCAGGACCCCAGCATTTT
CASSAPPGPQHF
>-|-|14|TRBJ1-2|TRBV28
TGTGCCACCCTACCCCCTCTGGGGATCTATGGCTACACCTTC
CATLPPLGIYGYTF
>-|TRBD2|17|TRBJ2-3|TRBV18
TGTGCCAGCTCACCACCGACTAGCGGGAGTTATGGAGATACGCAGTATTTT
CASSPPTSGSYGDTQYF
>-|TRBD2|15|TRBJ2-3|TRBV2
TGTGCCAGCACCTTAGGGGCGGGAGTGGCGGATACGCAGTATTTT
CASTLGAGVADTQYF
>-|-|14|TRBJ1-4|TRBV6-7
TGTGCCAGCAGCCCCGGGAGGTCTAATGAAAAACTGTTTTTT
CASSPGRSNEKLFF
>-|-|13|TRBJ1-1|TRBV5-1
TGCGCCAGCAGCTTGGGGAACAGGGCGGAAGCTTTCTTT
CASSLGNRAEAFF
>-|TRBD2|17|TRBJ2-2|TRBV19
TGTGCCAGTAGTGGGGGAGGGCCAACGGGAAACACCGGGGAGCTGTTTTTT
CASSGGGPTGNTGELFF
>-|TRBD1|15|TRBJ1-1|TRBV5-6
TGTGCCAGCAGGGGACAGGGGGCTTCGGGCACTGAAGCTTTCTTT
CASRGQGASGTEAFF
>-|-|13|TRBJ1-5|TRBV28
TGTGCCAGCCATAGTCAGTTTGATCAGCCCCAGCATTTT
CASHSQFDQPQHF
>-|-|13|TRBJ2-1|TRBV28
TGTGCCAGCAGTCCTAGCTCCTACAATGAGCAGTTCTTC
CASSPSSYNEQFF
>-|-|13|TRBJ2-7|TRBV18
TGTGCCAGCTCGGAACAGGGTCGGGTCGAGCAGTACTTC
CASSEQGRVEQYF
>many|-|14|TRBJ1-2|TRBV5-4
TGTGCCAGTAACCACGGGGAAACGGACTATGGCTACACCTTC
CASNHGETDYGYTF
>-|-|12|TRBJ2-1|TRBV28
TGTGCCAGCAGTCCGACGGTCCCCGAGCAGTTCTTC
CASSPTVPEQFF
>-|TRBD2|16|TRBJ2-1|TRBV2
TGTGCCAGCAGAAGGGGGCTAGCGGGAGGTAAGAATGAGCAGTTCTTC
CASRRGLAGGKNEQFF
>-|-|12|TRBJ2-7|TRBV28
TGTGCCAGCAGTCGGGGGTACTACGAGCAGTACTTC
CASSRGYYEQYF
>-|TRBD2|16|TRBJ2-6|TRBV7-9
TGTGCCAGCAGCAACAAAGCGGGAGCTGGGGCCAACGTCCTGACTTTC
CASSNKAGAGANVLTF
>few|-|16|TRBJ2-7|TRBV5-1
TGCGCCAGCAGCCGATCTCAGGGAACCAAAACCTACGAGCAGTACTTC
CASSRSQGTKTYEQYF
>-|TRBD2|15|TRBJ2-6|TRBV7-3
TGTGCCAGCAGCTTTGGCGGGAGCGGGGCCAACGTCCTGACTTTC
CASSFGGSGANVLTF
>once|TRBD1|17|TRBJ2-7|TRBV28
TGTGCCAGCAGTCCGCTCCCGGGACAGCTAAGCTCCTACGAGCAGTACTTC
CASSPLPGQLSSYEQYF
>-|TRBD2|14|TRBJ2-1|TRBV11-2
TGTGCCAGCAGCTCTAGCGGGAGAAACAATGAGCAGTTCTTC
CASSSSGRNNEQFF
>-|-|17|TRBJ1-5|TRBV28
TGTGCCAGCAGTTTACCCGGACGGAGCTATAGCAATCAGCCCCAGCATTTT
CASSLPGRSYSNQPQHF
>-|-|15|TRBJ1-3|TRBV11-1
TGTGCCAGCAGCGACCGCAGGGGTTCTGGAAACACCATATATTTT
CASSDRRGSGNTIYF
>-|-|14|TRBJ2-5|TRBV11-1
TGTGCCAGCAGCCCACGAACTAGTCGGGAGACCCAGTACTTC
CASSPRTSRETQYF
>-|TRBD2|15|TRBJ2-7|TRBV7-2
TGTGCCAGCACCTTAGGACCCGGGACTATGGCCGAGCAGTACTTC
CASTLGPGTMAEQYF
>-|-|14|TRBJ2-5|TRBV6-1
TGTGCCAGCAGTTGGTCGGGGGATGAAGAGACCCAGTACTTC
CASSWSGDEETQYF
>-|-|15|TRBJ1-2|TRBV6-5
TGTGCCAGCAGTTACTCGATGGCCGGGAACTATGGCTACACCTTC
CASSYSMAGNYGYTF
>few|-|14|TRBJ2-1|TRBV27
TGTGCCAGCAGTCAACAGGCTAGGCGGAGTGAGCAGTTCTTC
CASSQQARRSEQFF
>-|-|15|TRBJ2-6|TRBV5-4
TGTGCCAGCAGCTTGAGGGGTTCTGGGGCCAACGTCCTGACTTTC
CASSLRGSGANVLTF
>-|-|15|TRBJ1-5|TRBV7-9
TGTGCCAGCAGCTTAGGGATGGGAACCCATCAGCCCCAGCATTTT
CASSLGMGTHQPQHF
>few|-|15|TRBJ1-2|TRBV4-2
TGTGCCAGCAGCCAAGTGGGGTTAACTAACTATGGCTACACCTTC
CASSQVGLTNYGYTF
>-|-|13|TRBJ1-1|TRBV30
TGTGCCTGGTGCCGGGACATGAACACTGAAGCTTTCTTT
CAWCRDMNTEAFF
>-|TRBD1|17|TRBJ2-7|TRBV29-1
TGCAGCGCCTCCAGGACAGGTAGCTGGGCAGCGGCCTACGAGCAGTACTTC
CSASRTGSWAAAYEQYF
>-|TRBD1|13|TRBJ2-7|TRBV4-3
TGCGCCAGCAGCCGGGACAGAACCTACGAGCAGTACTTC
CASSRDRTYEQYF
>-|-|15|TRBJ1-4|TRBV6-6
TGTGCCAGCACTACGAGAAGGGGTACTAATGAAAAACTGTTTTTT
CASTTRRGTNEKLFF
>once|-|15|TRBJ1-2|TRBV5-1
TGCGCCAGCAGCTCCTTCGACGCGGGGAACTATGGCTACACCTTC
CASSSFDAGNYGYTF
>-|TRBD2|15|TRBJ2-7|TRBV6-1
TGTGCCAGCAGTGAAGGCGGGGGGAGGTCCTACGAGCAGTACTTC
CASSEGGGRSYEQYF
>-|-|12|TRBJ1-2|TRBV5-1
TGCGCCAGCAGATGGGATAACTATGGCTACACCTTC
CASRWDNYGYTF
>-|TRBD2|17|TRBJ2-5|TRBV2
TGTGCCAGCAGTGTAATAGCGGGAGTAATGTGGGAAGAGACCCAGTACTTC
CASSVIAGVMWEETQYF
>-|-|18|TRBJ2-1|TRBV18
TGTGCCAGCTCACCAAGGAGGTCGGGGGCTAAATTCGGCAATGAGCAGTTCTTC
CASSPRRSGAKFGNEQFF
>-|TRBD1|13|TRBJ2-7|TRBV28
TGTGCCAGCAGTCCCCCAGGGGGCTACGAGCAGTACTTC
CASSPPGGYEQYF
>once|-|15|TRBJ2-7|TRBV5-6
TGTGCCAGCAGCTTAGGACTTAGGCCCTCCTACGAGCAGTACTTC
CASSLGLRPSYEQYF
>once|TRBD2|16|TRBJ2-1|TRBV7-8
TGTGCCAGCAGCTCTTCCGGACTAGCGGGAGTTCGTGAGCAGTTCTTC
CASSSSGLAGVREQFF
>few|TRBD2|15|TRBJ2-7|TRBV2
TGTGCCAGCAGTGAACAGCGGGAGTGGTCCTACGAGCAGTACTTC
CASSEQREWSYEQYF
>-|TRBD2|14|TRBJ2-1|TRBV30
TGTGCCTGGCAACTAGCGGGACACGACAATGAGCAGTTCTTC
CAWQLAGHDNEQFF
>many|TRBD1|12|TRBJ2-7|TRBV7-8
TGTGCCAGCAGACCCACTGGGGGACAGGGGTACTTC
CASRPTGGQGYF